The T cell receptor beta chain under discussion was sequenced for a study of post-analysis software for immune sequencing data. Study-wide findings and caveats: For normalized Chao1 diversity, multiple sclerosis patients scored significantly lower than controls did. Among 5 or 6 TRBV segments more frequent in patients than controls were TRBV5-6, TRBV5-1 and TRBV20-1. Pronounced co-clustering by F measure was evident among identically batched samples.

Unique molecular identifiers were carried by the TCR beta cDNA libraries. Each sample of about 0.95 to 10 million input T cells yielded around 500,000 cDNA molecules, so each molecule approximated one T cell. MiXCR, run by TCRdb on the PCR reads, gives a single entry per CDR3 protein. The sample consists of 750,000 to 950,000 distinct CDR3 sequences, under 70% of them appearing once. Worth noting for this clonotype: What it binds is unknown.

The V gene's germline CDR1 is LGHDT and CDR2 YNNKEL (reference sequence). V gave up 1 base and J gave up 5 bases, with 15 bases separating them. The CDR3 runs to 16 residues. Material: blood. The clonotype originates from a girl aged 10 to 17 with multiple sclerosis. The chain links TRBV3-1 to TRBJ2-1; D might be TRBD2 (5 bases). The CDR3 DNA reads TGTGCCAGCAGCCAAGGACGCCCGAGGGCACACAATGAGCAGTTCTTC. Encoded protein: CASSQGRPRAHNEQFF.